The 9 T cell receptor beta chains in this list originate from one sample, sequenced in a study of spatial heterogeneity in lung cancer. Points from the study as a whole: Counts that tracked tumor mutation counts were those of expanded intratumoral alpha and beta TCRs.

Documented time point: sample taken at primary tumor resection. MiXCR was run by TCRdb on the 5' RACE reads, yielding one entry per CDR3 protein. The table has 5,500 to 8,500 distinct CDR3 sequences, over 10% seen once. Their antigens remain unidentified. Specimen: lung tumor tissue, collected at surgery. These receptors were collected from a male donor with early-stage non-small cell lung cancer.

Details on this clonotype: The size of this beta chain means little, since it is a stray read in a library made for alpha chains. The V gene is TRBV4-3, the J gene TRBJ2-7; 12 bases are a match to TRBD1. From germline, CDR1 is LGHNA and CDR2 YSLEER. Unmatched junction bases numbered 7, after V lost 0 bases and J lost 7 bases. This CDR3 is built from 16 residues. CDR3 sequence: CASSQDVGTGGREQYF. In nucleotides, the CDR3 is TGCGCCAGCAGCCAAGACGTCGGGACAGGGGGCCGGGAGCAGTACTTC.

This clonotype was counted many times. Found in a library prepared for alpha chains, this beta chain is an off-target read, and its abundance has little meaning. The gene calls are TRBV28 and TRBJ1-2; D gene uncertain. Germline V gives CDR1 MDHEN, CDR2 SYDVKM. Trimming took 2 bases from V and 4 from J, leaving 2 bases between them. This CDR3 spans 11 amino acids. DNA for the CDR3: TGTGCCAGCAGTTTAGCCTATGGCTACACCTTC. Its translation: CASSLAYGYTF.

Ten or more counts support this clonotype. Within a library made for alpha chains, this beta chain is off target, and its count is uninformative. This chain links TRBV28 with TRBJ2-7; 12 nucleotides align to TRBD2. The CDR3 spans 15 residues. Trimming took 8 bases from V and 2 from J; bases not matched to a gene: 7. Germline CDR1 is MDHEN and CDR2 is SYDVKM. Here the CDR3 DNA reads TGTGCCAGCCGAGGGACTAGCGGGCCACCCTACGAGCAGTACTTC. It codes for CASRGTSGPPYEQYF.

This clonotype has at least ten counts. Found in a library prepared for alpha chains, this beta chain is an off-target read, and its abundance has little meaning. The rearrangement uses TRBV2 and TRBJ1-5; 7 bases line up with TRBD1. In germline, CDR1 is SNHLY, CDR2 FYNNEI. This CDR3 contains 15 residues. J was trimmed by 7 bases and V by 3 bases; bases with no gene match: 9. CDR3 region: CASSEGQGVEQPQHF. The CDR3 DNA sequence: TGTGCCAGCAGTGAGGGCCAGGGGGTAGAACAGCCCCAGCATTTT.

This clonotype showed up just once. This beta chain is an off-target read within a library intended for alpha chains, so its frequency means little. The chain joins TRBV2 to TRBJ2-7, with D perhaps being TRBD1 or TRBD2 (5 bases each). Trimming pared 7 bases from V and 6 bases from J, leaving 22 bases between. CDR1 is SNHLY and CDR2 is FYNNEI in the germline V gene. The length of the CDR3 is 15 residues. The CDR3 protein is CASIREYTNGREQYF. CDR3 nucleotides: TGTGCCAGCATCAGGGAGTACACGAATGGCCGCGAGCAGTACTTC. Full variable domain (rest looked up from reference TRBV2 and TRBJ2-7): EPEVTQTPSHQVTQMGQEVILRCVPISNHLYFYWYRQILGQKVEFLVSFYNNEISEKSEIFDDQFSVERPDGSNFTLKIRSTKLEDSAMYFCASIREYTNGREQYFGPGTRLTVT.

This clonotype is categorized as medium-sized. This beta chain is a stray sequence in a library constructed for alpha chains; its clone size is not meaningful. V usage is TRBV5-5 and J usage is TRBJ2-1; D gene uncertain. The germline CDR1 and CDR2 sequences are SGHKS and YYEKEE (reference sequence). Trimming shortened V by 4 bases and J by 0 bases, and 11 bases separated the two germline ends. The CDR3 runs 15 residues. CDR3 DNA: TGTGCCAGCAGCATACGTGGTAGCTCCTACAATGAGCAGTTCTTC. It yields the protein CASSIRGSSYNEQFF. Using reference TRBV5-5 and TRBJ2-1 for the parts outside the CDR3, the full variable domain is DAGVTQSPTHLIKTRGQQVTLRCSPISGHKSVSWYQQVLGQGPQFIFQYYEKEERGRGNFPDRFSARQFPNYSSELNVNALLLGDSALYLCASSIRGSSYNEQFFGPGTRLTVL.

Concerning this clonotype: This beta chain represents an off-target read in a library built for alpha chains; its size is of limited meaning. The chain uses TRBV6-2 or TRBV6-3 and TRBJ1-1, with TRBD1 identical over 9 bases. The V segment lost 6 bases and the J segment 1 base; nucleotides outside the gene matches: 6. The CDR3 is 15 residues long. In germline, CDR1 is MNHEY, CDR2 SVGEGT. CDR3 nucleotide sequence: TGTGCCAGCAGCCCACAGGGGGCGGCGAACACTGAAGCTTTCTTT. This sequence encodes CASSPQGAANTEAFF.

This clonotype is medium-sized in the sample. Being off target in a library aimed at alpha chains, this beta chain has a size of little meaning. The rearrangement joins TRBV10-3 to TRBJ1-1; D is perhaps TRBD1 (6 bases). From germline, CDR1 is ENHRY and CDR2 SYGVKD. This CDR3 has 14 residues. V was clipped by 4 bases and J by 3 bases, with 12 bases between them. CDR3 sequence reads: CAISVGGLDTEAFF. CDR3 coding DNA: TGTGCCATCAGTGTAGGGGGGCTGGACACTGAAGCTTTCTTT.

This clonotype came up many times. Since the library was made to target alpha chains, this beta chain is a stray read and its abundance is not meaningful. This sequence joins TRBV15 and TRBJ2-2; D is unresolved. Germline CDR1 is LNHNV and CDR2 is YYDKDF (reference sequence). The CDR3 sequence is 13 residues long. Trimming pared 0 bases from V and 4 bases from J, leaving 3 bases between. The CDR3 bases are TGTGCCACCAGCAGAGATCCCACCGGGGAGCTGTTTTTT. This codes for CATSRDPTGELFF.